This T cell receptor beta chain was identified in a study of shared clonotypes between healthy human individuals (dated by TCRdb to the early 2020s). Broadly, across the study: Two women and a few men aged 18 to 49 years were included in the cohort. For each donor, three plates each were used for CD4 naive and CD4 memory, two plates were used for CD8 naive, and one plate was used for CD8 memory. The study deeply sequenced blood TCR repertoires of five healthy adults to estimate repertoire size and the extent of clonotype sharing between individuals. To increase sequencing depth and limit assay-specific biases, TCR repertoire library preparation and sequencing were carried out by different laboratories using diverse techniques. Each donor's leukapheresis produced roughly between about 0.8 and 10 billion PBMCs.

Using the deep immunoSEQ assay, TCR CDR3 regions were amplified from genomic DNA by multiplex PCR. For each cell subset, the extracted genomic DNA was distributed evenly across all wells of several immunoSEQ 96-well plates, and each plate served as one replicate. Each replicate PCR for sorted subsets received around 0.2 ug genomic DNA, equal to 30,000 or so T cell genomes. The purified libraries were quantified using a Qubit 3.0 fluorometer, sized with a Bioanalyzer 2100, and then quantified again using the KAPA Library Quantification kit. Every immunoSEQ 96-well plate was sequenced on a dedicated single-read 150-cycle Illumina NextSeq 550 flow cell. For the original study's pipeline: The immunoSEQ output contained only junctional sequences without quality scores, so filtering could not match that applied to full-length reads. To assign V/J genes and CDR3, sequences were annotated against IMGT germline references using PyIR, a Python wrapper for IgBLAST v1.9. Reads were filtered out if the reads had weak V/J assignments (E-value above 1e-6), no CDR3, stop codons, out-of-frame junctions, or ambiguous translated residues. A V3J clonotype was defined by an identical inferred V gene, J gene, and CDR3 amino acid sequence. To compute the percentage overlap between repertoires, the number of shared unique clonotypes was divided by the size of the smaller repertoire. Richness of each repertoire was evaluated using RTK rarefaction, the Chao1 estimator, and Recon v2.1 estimates of unobserved clonotypes. For all TCRbeta clonotypes obtained by the gDNA method from a handful of donors, generation probabilities were computed with OLGA. TCRdb limited this immuneACCESS table to in-frame rearrangements with V and J called. A share of clones is missing; checked studies link under half to unresolved V genes, and the rest is unexplained. That table gives V, J and clone size, and the DNA gave D and trimming. This sample holds 1.5 million to 1.9 million clones; approximately 98% were observed only once. The top ten hold about 0.4% of the sample.

Comments on this clone: It has no known antigen specificity. Per-base quality was not reported, and no clone a single base away is much larger than it.

Donors were healthy HIV-negative adults with no recently reported acute infections or vaccinations. Every donor was a Caucasian adult residing in Nashville, Tennessee, USA. CD4+ T cells were enriched by magnetic negative selection, after which naive cells were positively selected on CD45RA and the negative fraction was taken as the memory subset. Blood was obtained by leukapheresis, after which PBMCs were separated by Ficoll-Histopaque density gradient centrifugation and cryopreserved in liquid nitrogen vapor phase. Analytical flow cytometry was used to check the purity and quantity of every magnetically sorted T cell population. Genomic DNA was isolated from every sorted fraction and measured by UV absorbance on a Nanodrop 2000c. The paper as a whole reports these results and caveats: Because the study included only a small number of donors, the genetic and exposure-history diversity represented was limited. Sampling was restricted to blood, and TCR repertoires in tissue are likely to differ from TCR repertoires in blood. Rarefaction of sorted-subset datasets indicated incomplete sequencing despite the large sequencing depth. Naive subsets generally had larger estimated clonotype richness than memory subsets. Compared with non-shared clonotypes, clonotypes shared by all four sorted-subset donors had higher generation probabilities. Across several donors, approximately 5% of naive CD4, more than 3% of naive CD8, around 2.5% of memory CD4, and around 0.4% of memory CD8 clonotypes were shared. Pairwise subsampling led to the expectation that sequencing depth would affect the degree of clonotype sharing among donors.

The source is a man aged 25-40 years in good health. The sample consisted of naive CD4+ T cells sorted from blood. The cell subset or site label, as the study defines it: CD45RA+ positively selected.

The CDR3 reads as follows: CASSQVYPGLLSYEQYF. The nucleotides are TGTGCCAGCAGCCAAGTGTATCCGGGACTCCTATCCTACGAGCAGTACTTC. This sequence uses TRBV4-2 and TRBJ2-7; TRBD2 could be the D gene, as 6 bases match. V loses 1 base, J loses 1 base, and the germline ends lie 17 bases apart. The CDR3 goes from the cysteine to the phenylalanine over 17 residues. Only the CDR3 region is kept as DNA, spanning 51 bases read in frame from base 1. CDR1 and CDR2 are read off the germline V gene as LGHNA and YNFKEQ.